This T cell receptor (beta chain) was profiled in a study of Ad26.COV2.S vaccination and SARS-CoV-2 variants (dated by TCRdb to about 2021). Regarding the research as a whole: Vaccine-arm donors were drawn from COV1001, a multicentre, randomized, double-blind, placebo-controlled phase I-IIa trial of Ad26.COV2.S in healthy adults. Dosing of Ad26.COV2.S was intramuscular, at either 5x10^10 or 1x10^11 viral particles, delivered as one shot or as two shots spaced 56 days apart. Sequencing of the TCRbeta repertoire served to evaluate the specificity and breadth of SARS-CoV-2-reactive T cell receptors following Ad26.COV2.S vaccination. The TCR-sequenced set comprised about 32 samples: roughly 19 Ad26.COV2.S vaccine recipients, 5 placebo recipients and 8 SARS-CoV-2 convalescent individuals. Trial participants were randomized into five groups of five, in which low-dose or high-dose Ad26.COV2.S was given once or twice, or placebo was given on both occasions. Investigators remained blinded to trial group allocation during experiments and outcome assessment.

The CDR3 goes from the cysteine to the phenylalanine over 14 residues. Solely the CDR3 DNA is kept, with 42 bases framed from the first base. The CDR1 and CDR2 encoded by the germline V gene (reference sequence) are MNHNY and SVGAGI. Compared with germline, V lacks 2 bases and J lacks 8 bases; bases without a gene match: 3. The immunoSEQ Assay was the method used to sequence TCRbeta CDR3 regions. After extraction, genomic DNA underwent amplification by bias-controlled multiplex PCR, followed by high-throughput sequencing. The study's processing was this. To quantify the absolute abundance of each unique TCRbeta CDR3 region, sequences were collapsed and filtered. T cell fraction was estimated by normalizing TCRbeta template counts to usable DNA, with usable DNA measured through amplification of reference genes found in all nucleated cells. Repertoire TCRs were annotated as SARS-CoV-2-specific when V gene, CDR3 amino acid sequence and J gene were exactly matched to a known reactive TCR set. The reference SARS-CoV-2 TCR set was derived from MIRA and filtered for enrichment in COVID-19-positive ImmuneCODE repertoires, a step that removed public or cross-reactive TCRs. Using the MIRA antigens, annotated TCRs were further analysed by specific ORF or by position within an ORF. Depth was the summed frequency of annotated unique rearrangements, while breadth was defined as annotated unique rearrangements over total unique productive rearrangements. Two-sided Wilcoxon rank-sum tests were used to compare TCR breadth between groups. What TCRdb holds here is the immuneACCESS table cut down to in-frame rearrangements. Part of the clones is not present; checked against another copy, under half of the missing clones reflect an unresolved V gene, and the others are unexplained. From that table come the V and J calls and clone size; the DNA was used to work out D and trimming. The sample table contains over 450,000 clones; only one count was recorded for 80% to 90% of them. The ten largest clones take up roughly 1.7% of the sample.

What the treatment or condition label conveys for this sample: 15 to 20 received Ad26.COV2.S at low or high dose, single or two shots; several received placebo; per-sample allocation not given. For vaccine and placebo recipients, the sequenced repertoires came from samples collected on day 63 after the first injection. In Cohort 1b, about 27 adults aged 18-55 years were enrolled at a single site in Boston, USA, between 29 July and 7 August 2020. As a vaccine, Ad26.COV2.S was a replication-incompetent adenovirus type 26 vector that expressed a prefusion-stabilized SARS-CoV-2 spike protein derived from the original Wuhan strain. As to this clone: Which antigen it targets is not known. Per-base qualities were not stored, and no clone one base away is much larger.

Points the paper makes about the study in general: After vaccination, substantial breadth of spike-specific CD8+ and CD4+ T cell responses was reported. Higher spike-specific TCR breadth was observed in Ad26.COV2.S recipients than in placebo recipients (P = 0.0014). Vaccine and placebo recipients had comparable non-spike TCR breadth, which fits with the vaccine containing only spike. The study lacked the statistical power to compare responses across vaccine doses or regimens. According to the authors, total T cell responses may have been underestimated by the TCR breadth and depth analyses.

The sequence is built from TRBV6-6 and TRBJ1-6; a stretch of 7 junction bases matches TRBD1. Sequencing used peripheral blood, obtained in a trial of Ad26.COV2.S vaccine versus placebo. This receptor was taken from a person aged 18-65 years who received the Ad26.COV2.S COVID-19 vaccine or a placebo. The CDR3 here reads CASSYDRAYSPLHF. At the DNA level, the sequence is TGTGCCAGCAGTTACGACAGGGCCTATTCACCCCTCCACTTT.